One sample yielded the 10 T cell receptor beta chains listed below, sequenced in a study of T cell responses to AZD1222 COVID-19 vaccine (dated by TCRdb to about 2021). Libraries were constructed by the immunoSEQ multiplex PCR assay. Sourced from immuneACCESS, this table was stored by TCRdb with only in-frame sequences that have V and J called. A share of the clones is absent; for the studies checked, an unresolved V gene accounts for under half, and the remainder has no known explanation. The table for this sample lists roughly 110,000 clones; around 91% of them were counted only once. The top ten clonotypes cover around 20% of the sample. The time point label on this specimen signifies: baseline before first vaccination. The sample here was peripheral blood, taken on day 0 of AZD1222 vaccination. The receptor set was obtained from an adult in good health.

The chain uses TRBV2 and TRBJ2-3; 13 bases are a match to TRBD2. V trimming: 4 bases; J trimming: 3 bases; junction bases outside the gene matches: 4. CDR1 is SNHLY and CDR2 is FYNNEI in the germline V gene. This CDR3 is 16 amino acids long. As DNA, the CDR3 is TGTGCCAGCAGTGTTCGGACTAGCGGGGGTACAGATACGCAGTATTTT. This codes for CASSVRTSGGTDTQYF.

The genes are TRBV3-1 (or the pseudogene TRBV3-2) and TRBJ1-4; perhaps TRBD1 as D (6 bases). Germline V lookup: CDR1 LGHDT, CDR2 YNNKEL (reference sequence). Deletions cut 2 bases from V and 2 bases from J, with 12 bases between. The length of the CDR3 is 16 residues. CDR3 protein: CASSQRGGATNEKLFF. The CDR3 DNA is TGTGCCAGCAGCCAAAGGGGGGGGGCGACTAATGAAAAACTGTTTTTT.

The chain uses TRBV12-3 or TRBV12-4 and TRBJ2-3, with D maybe TRBD2 (5 bases). This CDR3 is 12 amino acids long. The germline V and J ends were trimmed by 6 bases and 9 bases, with 13 bases remaining between them. The CDR3 nucleotides read TGTGCCAGCAGCCGAGGGCAGAGAACGCAGTATTTT. The encoded protein is CASSRGQRTQYF.

The genes are TRBV7-2 and TRBJ2-5; 7 bases are a match to TRBD1. The ends lost 4 bases at V and 2 bases at J; junction bases unmatched: 1. CDR3 size: 13 residues. The germline V gene encodes CDR1 SGHTA and CDR2 FQGNSA. CDR3 nucleotide sequence: TGTGCCAGCAGCTGGGACAGACAAGAGACCCAGTACTTC. This gives the protein CASSWDRQETQYF.

This chain links TRBV9 with TRBJ2-2, with D possibly matching TRBD1 (5 bases). This CDR3 is 14 amino acids long. The germline V and J ends were trimmed by 1 base and 6 bases, with 10 bases remaining between them. The V gene's germline CDR1 is SGDLS and CDR2 YYNGEE. Here the CDR3 DNA reads TGTGCCAGCAGCGTAAGGGGAATAGCCGGGGAGCTGTTTTTT. Its translation: CASSVRGIAGELFF.

The chain is built from TRBV19 and TRBJ1-5; 7 bases line up with TRBD1. V shed 5 bases and J 9 bases; nucleotides not matched to a gene: 19. CDR3 length: 17 amino acids. The germline CDR1 and CDR2 sequences are LNHDA and SQIVND (reference sequence). CDR3 bases: TGTGCCAGTAGTCCCCGGAACCCCGACAGGGTAACGGGGCCCCAGCATTTT. Translated: CASSPRNPDRVTGPQHF.

The chain uses TRBV29-1 and TRBJ1-2, with a tentative D call TRBD1 (5 bases). Trimming stripped 6 bases from V and 4 bases from J, with 12 bases between. CDR1 and CDR2 (germline): SQVTM, ANQGSEA. The CDR3 is 12 residues long. CDR3 coding DNA: TGCAGCGTGGCACGGGGGGGCTATGGCTACACCTTC. Translated: CSVARGGYGYTF.

The chain joins TRBV29-1 to TRBJ2-2, with D possibly TRBD2 on 7 matching bases. V was cut by 7 bases and J by 4 bases, with 25 bases left in between. CDR3 length: 17 amino acids. In germline, CDR1 is SQVTM, CDR2 ANQGSEA. The CDR3 region is CSAQQGGRTGGTGELFF. In DNA, the CDR3 is TGCAGCGCCCAACAGGGCGGGAGAACCGGAGGCACCGGGGAGCTGTTTTTT.

The chain is built from TRBV7-2 and TRBJ1-5; maybe TRBD1 (6 bases). V shed 0 bases and J shed 6 bases, with 12 bases lying between them. The germline CDR1 and CDR2 sequences are SGHTA and FQGNSA. The CDR3 length is 15 residues. CDR3 protein: CASSLAGGQGQPQHF. CDR3 nucleotide sequence: TGTGCCAGCAGCTTAGCGGGGGGGCAGGGTCAGCCCCAGCATTTT.

V usage is TRBV2 and J usage is TRBJ1-5; TRBD1 matches at 9 bases. CDR1 is SNHLY, CDR2 FYNNEI, per germline. This CDR3 has 17 residues. V gave up 3 bases and J gave up 12 bases; unmatched junction bases: 18. Here the CDR3 reads CASSEIDRGSLRIGQHF. The CDR3 DNA sequence: TGTGCCAGCAGTGAGATCGACAGGGGGTCCCTCCGTATCGGCCAGCATTTT.